A selection of T cell receptor beta chains follows, all from one sample in a study of T cell responses to AZD1222 COVID-19 vaccine. Profiling relied on immunoSEQ multiplex PCR, and the TCRdb table lists in-frame clones only, not all of them. The table lists about 180,000 clones, 70% to 90% of them singletons. The material sequenced was peripheral blood, taken 28 days after the second dose of the MenACWY control vaccine. The receptors originated from an adult who received the MenACWY meningococcal vaccine as a control. Both conserved end residues are part of each CDR3. The D gene is left open where the match is weak. Clone sizes are given selectively: once, few, many, or a class where the clone is expanded.

>TRBD2|TRBV19|TRBJ2-3|.
TGTGCCAGTAGTCCGCTAGCGGGAGGCCGCACAGATACGCAGTATTTT
CASSPLAGGRTDTQYF
>.|TRBV29-1|TRBJ1-2|.
TGCAGCGTTGAAGATCACCACTATGGGGGCGGGAGCGGCTACACCTTC
CSVEDHHYGGGSGYTF
>.|TRBV10-2|TRBJ2-2|.
TGCGCCAGCAACGGAGGGGATCGGAACACCGGGGAGCTGTTTTTT
CASNGGDRNTGELFF
>TRBD2|TRBV27|TRBJ2-3|.
TGTGCCAGCAGGCGGGGTAGCGGGAGGGGGGCCACAGATACGCAGTATTTT
CASRRGSGRGATDTQYF
>TRBD2|TRBV2|TRBJ2-7|.
TGTGCCAGCAGTGGCAACGCTAATATGGGATGGGAGGGGATCCACGAGCAGTACTTC
CASSGNANMGWEGIHEQYF
>.|TRBV6-2/TRBV6-3|TRBJ1-2|.
TGTGCCAGCAGTTTTCGGGGGCGCGGACCCTATGGCTACACCTTC
CASSFRGRGPYGYTF
>.|TRBV3-1/TRBV3-2|TRBJ2-7|.
TGTGCCAGCAGCCTCGGGAACTACGAGCAGTACTTC
CASSLGNYEQYF
>TRBD2|TRBV10-3|TRBJ2-7|.
TGTGCCATCGGAAGCTCCGGGACTAGCGGTTCCTACGAGCAGTACTTC
CAIGSSGTSGSYEQYF
>.|TRBV30|TRBJ2-2|.
TGTGCCTGGAACGCGAACACCGGGGAGCTGTTTTTT
CAWNANTGELFF
>.|TRBV18|TRBJ2-7|.
TGTGCCAGCTCACCAACAGCGGTCTCCTACGAGCAGTACTTC
CASSPTAVSYEQYF
>.|TRBV9|TRBJ2-1|.
TGTGCCAGCAGCGAACCCATTCGCGGCAATGAGCAGTTCTTC
CASSEPIRGNEQFF
>TRBD1|TRBV28|TRBJ2-7|.
TGTGCCAGCAGGACGACAGGGGTCTACGAGCAGTACTTC
CASRTTGVYEQYF
>.|TRBV21-1|TRBJ2-7|.
TGTGCCAGCAGCTCTCAGACTAGCGGGAGCCCGGACGAGCAGTACTTC
CASSSQTSGSPDEQYF
>TRBD2|TRBV6-5|TRBJ2-7|.
TGTGCCAGCAGTTCCATCGGGACTAGAGGGGTAGACGAGCAGTACTTC
CASSSIGTRGVDEQYF
>TRBD2|TRBV7-2|TRBJ2-5|.
TGTGCCAGCAGCCTAGGACTAGCGTGGGGGGAGACCCAGTACTTC
CASSLGLAWGETQYF
>TRBD2|TRBV7-2|TRBJ2-5|.
TGTGCCAGCAGCTTAGCGATCCCTAGCGGGATGGTCCAAGAGACCCAGTACTTC
CASSLAIPSGMVQETQYF
>.|TRBV5-4|TRBJ2-2|.
TGTGCCAGCAGCCCCTCGACTAACACCGGGGAGCTGTTTTTT
CASSPSTNTGELFF
>TRBD2|TRBV6-5|TRBJ2-3|.
TGTGCCAGCGGGACTACGTTCACAGATACGCAGTATTTT
CASGTTFTDTQYF
>.|TRBV6-5|TRBJ1-2|.
TGTGCCATCCATGCCACGGCAAACTATGGCTACACCTTC
CAIHATANYGYTF
>.|TRBV6-5|TRBJ2-7|.
TGTGCCAGCAGTTCCCCCTCGAAGTACGAGCAGTACTTC
CASSSPSKYEQYF
>TRBD2|TRBV19|TRBJ2-5|once
TGTGCCAGTAGTAGAGGACTAGCGGGAGACCTCCAAGAGACCCAGTACTTC
CASSRGLAGDLQETQYF
>.|TRBV7-9|TRBJ2-2|.
TGTGCCAGCAGCTTAGTCGGCCTGGGAAACACCGGGGAGCTGTTTTTT
CASSLVGLGNTGELFF
>.|TRBV9|TRBJ1-1|.
TGTGCCAGCAGCCCGGGGCAGGAGAACACTGAAGCTTTCTTT
CASSPGQENTEAFF
>.|TRBV5-1|TRBJ2-2|.
TGCGCCAGCAGCCAACAGGAGAACACCGGGGAGCTGTTTTTT
CASSQQENTGELFF
>.|TRBV19|TRBJ2-1|.
TGTGCCAGTACATACCGGTGGACTTCGTACAATGAGCAGTTCTTC
CASTYRWTSYNEQFF
>.|TRBV20-1|TRBJ1-2|.
TGCAGTGCTAGAGAATATGGCTACACCTTC
CSAREYGYTF
>TRBD1|TRBV27|TRBJ1-1|.
TGTGCCAGCAGTTACGACAGGGGGCGGGTCACTGAAGCTTTCTTT
CASSYDRGRVTEAFF
>.|TRBV4-3|TRBJ2-3|.
TGCGCCAGCAGCCAAGATATTAGCGCCGAGGAGTATTTT
CASSQDISAEEYF
>.|TRBV28|TRBJ1-3|.
TGTGCCAGCAGTCTGGACAGTCACTCTGGAAACACCATATATTTT
CASSLDSHSGNTIYF
>.|TRBV3-1/TRBV3-2|TRBJ2-7|.
TGTGCCAGCAGCCAAGATAAGGGACCGCGGAGTTACGAGCAGTACTTC
CASSQDKGPRSYEQYF
>.|TRBV6-5|TRBJ2-7|.
TGTGCCAGCAGTTGGTCAGGGGTATCCTACGAGCAGTACTTC
CASSWSGVSYEQYF
>.|TRBV11-2|TRBJ2-7|.
TGTGCCAGCAGCTCCCCTAGGGGAGTTGGACACGAGCAGTACTTC
CASSSPRGVGHEQYF
>.|TRBV10-1|TRBJ1-1|.
TGCGCCAGCAGCGACAGGAGCATGAACACTGAAGCTTTCTTT
CASSDRSMNTEAFF
>TRBD1|TRBV28|TRBJ1-2|.
TGTGCCAGCAGTTCCTCTACCCTTGGCACAGGGGTAGGCTACACCTTC
CASSSSTLGTGVGYTF
>TRBD1|TRBV6-1|TRBJ1-3|.
TGTGCCAGCAGTGATTTCTACAGGGGGCGCGTTATTGGTGGAAACACCATATATTTT
CASSDFYRGRVIGGNTIYF
>.|TRBV10-3|TRBJ2-3|.
TGTGCCATCGGGCCGCGGATGGCCACAGATACGCAGTATTTT
CAIGPRMATDTQYF
>.|TRBV20-1|TRBJ1-6|.
TGCAGTGCTAGTGGGTCGGGGGGCGCCTATAATTCACCCCTCCACTTT
CSASGSGGAYNSPLHF
>.|TRBV3-1/TRBV3-2|TRBJ1-5|.
TGTGCCAGCAGCCCGGTCGCAGGGGGCAATCAGCCCCAGCATTTT
CASSPVAGGNQPQHF
>TRBD2|TRBV5-6|TRBJ2-7|.
TGTGCCAGCAGGTACGGTTTAGCGGGGTCCTACGAGCAGTACTTC
CASRYGLAGSYEQYF
>.|TRBV11-3|TRBJ1-1|.
TGTGCCAGCAGCTTAGTCCCCAGAGCTGAAGCTTTCTTT
CASSLVPRAEAFF
>.|TRBV27|TRBJ1-2|few
TGTGCCAGCAGTTTATCAGGGGGTGGCTACACCTTC
CASSLSGGGYTF
>.|TRBV5-1|TRBJ2-1|.
TGCGCCAGCAGCTTGGAGGGGACGGCGAATGAGCAGTTCTTC
CASSLEGTANEQFF
>.|TRBV13|TRBJ2-7|.
TGTGCCAGCAGCTTAGATGGGTCGGGCAGTCAAACTACCGAGCAGTACTTC
CASSLDGSGSQTTEQYF
>.|TRBV6-5|TRBJ1-3|.
TGTGCCAGCGGGAGACAGGACCACTATATCACCATATATTTT
CASGRQDHYITIYF
>.|TRBV28|TRBJ2-5|.
TGTGCCAGCAAGCCACACACTGGCAGAGAGACCCAGTACTTC
CASKPHTGRETQYF
>.|TRBV7-9|TRBJ1-1|.
TGTGCCAGCAGCCAGAACACTGAAGCTTTCTTT
CASSQNTEAFF
>TRBD1|TRBV30|TRBJ1-1|.
TGTGCCTGGAGTGCAAGACAGGGGTTGAACACTGAAGCTTTCTTT
CAWSARQGLNTEAFF
>.|TRBV7-2|TRBJ1-6|few
TGTGCCAGCAGCTTTACACCGGATAATTCACCCCTCCACTTT
CASSFTPDNSPLHF
>.|TRBV12-3/TRBV12-4|TRBJ2-3|.
TGTGCCAGCAGTTTAGGCAGGTGGCAGTATTTT
CASSLGRWQYF
>.|TRBV6-2/TRBV6-3|TRBJ2-5|once
TGTGCCAGCAGTTACGTCGCGCCTCAAGAGACCCAGTACTTC
CASSYVAPQETQYF
>.|TRBV6-5|TRBJ1-2|.
TGTGCCACCGCAGATTTCTATGGCTACACCTTC
CATADFYGYTF
>.|TRBV19|TRBJ1-4|once
TGTGCCAGTAGTTTGGGTATAGATGAAAAACTGTTTTTT
CASSLGIDEKLFF
>TRBD2|TRBV4-2|TRBJ2-1|.
TGTGCCAGCAGTGGAACTAGCGGAGAATCCTACAATGAGCAGTTCTTC
CASSGTSGESYNEQFF
>TRBD1|TRBV19|TRBJ1-2|.
TGTGCCAGTAGGTTGACAGGGGCCTCCCCTAACTATGGCTACACCTTC
CASRLTGASPNYGYTF